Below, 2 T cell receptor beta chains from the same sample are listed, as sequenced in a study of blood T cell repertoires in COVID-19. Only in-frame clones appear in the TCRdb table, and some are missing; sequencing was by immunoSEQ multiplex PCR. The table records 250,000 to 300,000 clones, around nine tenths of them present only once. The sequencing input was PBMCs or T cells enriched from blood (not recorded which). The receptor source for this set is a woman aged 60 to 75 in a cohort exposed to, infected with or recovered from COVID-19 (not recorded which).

The CDR3: CASSFDPSGAGNTIYF. CDR3 nucleotide sequence: TGCGCCAGCAGCTTTGACCCCTCAGGCGCTGGAAACACCATATATTTT. The chain carries TRBV5-1 and TRBJ1-3; D is unresolved. This CDR3 region has 16 residues. The V end was cut by 2 bases, the J end by 2 bases, with 14 bases between. Germline CDR1 and CDR2: SGHRS and YFSETQ.

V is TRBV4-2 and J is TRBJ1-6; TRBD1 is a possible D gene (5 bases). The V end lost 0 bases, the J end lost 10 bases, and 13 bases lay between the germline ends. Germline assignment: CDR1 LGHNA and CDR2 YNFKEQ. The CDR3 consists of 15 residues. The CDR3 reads CASSQDGQGRSPLHF. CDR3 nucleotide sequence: TGTGCCAGCAGCCAAGATGGGCAGGGAAGGTCACCCCTCCACTTT.